These T cell receptor beta chains were read from a single sample in a study of CD8 T cells in ankylosing spondylitis. Each CDR3 protein is one row after TCRdb ran MiXCR on the 5' RACE reads. The sample holds roughly 250,000 distinct CDR3 sequences; over 9.5% are singletons and the top ten take 2% to 3%. The sample consisted of blood, either unsorted or a sorted T cell fraction (not recorded which). The origin of the receptors is a male donor with ankylosing spondylitis or in good health (not recorded which). Each CDR3 is given with its conserved first and last residue. Only part of the rows carry a size: once, few, many, or a class if the clone is expanded.

V gene: TRBV20-1; clone size: many; J gene: TRBJ1-1; CDR3 protein: CSASDSGGHTEAFF
V gene: TRBV7-9; clone size: .; J gene: TRBJ2-2; CDR3 protein: CASTGTGTFGGELFF
V gene: TRBV12-3/TRBV12-4; clone size: .; J gene: TRBJ2-5; CDR3 protein: CASSPLASGGAMNF
V gene: TRBV6-5; clone size: many; J gene: TRBJ2-5; CDR3 protein: CASSREETQYF
V gene: TRBV4-2; clone size: few; J gene: TRBJ2-5; CDR3 protein: CASSQDGLAGTQYF
V gene: TRBV5-1; clone size: many; J gene: TRBJ1-1; CDR3 protein: CASSSLEGDTEAFF
V gene: TRBV20-1; clone size: many; J gene: TRBJ2-3; CDR3 protein: CSAFTSSDRRTDTQYF
V gene: TRBV5-1; clone size: many; J gene: TRBJ2-3; CDR3 protein: CASSLKLGGSEATDTQYF
V gene: TRBV15; clone size: many; J gene: TRBJ2-5; CDR3 protein: CATSKDRGKETQYF
V gene: TRBV5-1; clone size: many; J gene: TRBJ2-2; CDR3 protein: CASSLDPPRTGELFF
V gene: TRBV20-1; clone size: many; J gene: TRBJ2-7; CDR3 protein: CSARSALTYEQYF
V gene: TRBV7-2; clone size: .; J gene: TRBJ1-2; CDR3 protein: CASSANRDRGRADGYTF
V gene: TRBV27; clone size: many; J gene: TRBJ2-1; CDR3 protein: CASSAGDSGRAFYNEQFF
V gene: TRBV20-1; clone size: many; J gene: TRBJ1-1; CDR3 protein: CSASQPGQGVTEAFF
V gene: TRBV5-1; clone size: many; J gene: TRBJ2-2; CDR3 protein: CASSFPGELFF
V gene: TRBV20-1; clone size: once; J gene: TRBJ1-1; CDR3 protein: CSARGPATNTEAFF